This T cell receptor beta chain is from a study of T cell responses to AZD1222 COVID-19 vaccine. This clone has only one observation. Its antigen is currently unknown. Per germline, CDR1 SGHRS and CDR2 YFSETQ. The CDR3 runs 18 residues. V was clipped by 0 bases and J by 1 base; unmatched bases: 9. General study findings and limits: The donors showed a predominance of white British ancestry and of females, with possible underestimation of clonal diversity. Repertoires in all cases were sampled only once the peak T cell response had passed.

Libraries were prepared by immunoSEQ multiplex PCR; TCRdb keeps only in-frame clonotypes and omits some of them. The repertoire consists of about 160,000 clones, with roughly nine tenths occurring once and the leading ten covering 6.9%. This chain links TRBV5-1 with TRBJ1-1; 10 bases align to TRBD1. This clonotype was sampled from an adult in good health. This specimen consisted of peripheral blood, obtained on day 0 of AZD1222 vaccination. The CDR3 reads CASSLVRLDRGRNTEAFF. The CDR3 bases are TGCGCCAGCAGCTTGGTTCGGCTGGACAGGGGGAGGAACACTGAAGCTTTCTTT.